This TCR beta chain emerged from a study of glioma-infiltrating T cells after dendritic cell vaccination (dated by TCRdb to 2015 to 2016). About the study as a whole: The cohort comprised around 15 glioblastoma patients from Phase I and II dendritic cell vaccination trials, 9 newly diagnosed and 6 with recurrent disease. Between the early 2000s and the early 2010s, patients were given autologous tumor lysate-pulsed dendritic cell vaccination. The vaccine consisted of monocyte-derived dendritic cells cultured less than 9 days with IL-4 and GM-CSF, then pulsed overnight with autologous tumor lysate. Each patient was given three intradermal dendritic cell vaccine injections, spaced two weeks apart, in the arm below the axilla. Tumor-infiltrating lymphocyte content was quantified and tumor and blood repertoires were compared in dendritic cell-vaccinated glioblastoma patients by deep sequencing of TCR beta CDR3 regions. Survival after dendritic cell vaccination was correlated with TCR sequencing metrics such as TIL content and the overlap between tumor and blood repertoires.

Per the publication, the time point label means: after dendritic cell vaccination, including at tumor progression/relapse. Patients were selected on the basis of adequate residual fresh-frozen tumor tissue and more than two years of available survival data. Molecular status otherwise varied across the glioblastoma patients, but none of them carried an isocitrate dehydrogenase mutation. PBMC were collected before vaccination, two weeks after the third vaccination, and at tumor progression if tumor progression occurred. Genomic DNA was extracted with the Qiagen DNeasy Blood extraction Kit. The immunoSEQ assay amplified TCRB CDR3 regions from around 2 micrograms of genomic DNA, or from all available DNA when less than that amount was available. The multiplex PCR employed 60 forward primers targeting TCR V beta segments and 13 reverse primers targeting J beta segments. To estimate reads per starting template, synthetic control templates were spiked into each sample at limiting dilution. The Illumina HiSeq System generated 87 bp sequencing reads. The published analysis was carried out like this. PCR and sequencing errors were removed by a nearest neighbor algorithm that merged closely related sequences. TCR overlap was measured as the percentage of unique tumor TCR beta sequences that were also present in the peripheral blood of the same patient. TCRdb took over this immuneACCESS table, retaining in-frame rearrangements with V and J assigned. Such tables are incomplete; in checked studies, under half of the missing clones stem from an unresolved V gene, and the remainder is unexplained. V, J and clone size are those of that table, while D and trimming were read from the DNA. This sample gives 99,000 or so clones in total; around 89% of them show up just once. The top ten clones comprise 2.5% to 3% of the sample.

In the case of this clone: Its target antigen remains unknown. Base qualities are not at hand, and no much larger clone is one base apart.

V loses 6 bases of germline sequence and J loses 5 bases, and the interval between the two ends is 13 bases. From cysteine to phenylalanine, the CDR3 is 13 amino acids long. The sequence is cut down to CDR3 DNA, 39 bases in frame from base 1. CDR1 and CDR2, per the germline V gene, are ENHRY and SYGVKD. Points the paper makes about the study in general: No direct relationship between TCR clonality and survival was found, suggesting a diverse polyclonal response may matter. The cohort was small and heterogeneous, with few patients having full blood and tumor sets and even fewer initial-recurrent tumor pairs. The three-group TCR overlap response model was characterized as speculative, and prospective validation of the model was stated to be required. After dendritic cell vaccination, a higher estimated pretreatment TIL content predicted longer time to progression and longer overall survival.

The material sequenced was blood, taken after dendritic cell vaccination. The sequence came from a human donor with glioblastoma. This chain is built from TRBV10-3 and TRBJ1-2; D gene: possibly TRBD1, on 6 matching bases. The CDR3: CAISGQTPYGYTF. The nucleotide sequence reads TGTGCCATCAGCGGACAGACACCTTATGGCTACACCTTC.